The 18 T cell receptor beta chains below come from one sample, sequenced in a study of beta chain features in type 1 diabetes. Overall study results and limits: A moderate, significant TCRB CDR3 shortening appeared in type 1 diabetes across four CD4+ subsets.

The entirety of the isolated RNA underwent reverse transcription, so expressed TCRB transcripts were sequenced. Method: immunoSEQ multiplex PCR; TCRdb's copy keeps in-frame clones and lacks some. The table records about 280,000 clones, approximately 15% of them present only once. Their specific antigens are unknown. The material sequenced was naive CD4+ T cells from blood. These receptors were taken from a man aged 18 to 30 with type 1 diabetes.

V gene TRBV11-3 combines with J gene TRBJ2-5, with a possible D match to TRBD1 (7 bases). Germline V CDR1 and CDR2: SGHNT, YENEEA. The CDR3 runs to 16 residues. V lost 4 bases to trimming and J lost 5 bases, with 20 bases between them. The CDR3 nucleotides are TGTGCCAGCAGCTCGCCCGGGACAGCGGGTCGGGAGACCCAGTACTTC. This translates into CASSSPGTAGRETQYF.

V and J are TRBV30 and TRBJ2-7, with TRBD1 matching over 10 bases. V lost 6 bases and J lost 9; bases outside the gene matches: 17. Germline CDR1 and CDR2: GTSNPN and SVGIG (reference sequence). The CDR3 sequence is 15 residues long. For the CDR3, the DNA is TGTGCCTGCAGACCTCCGGGACAGGGGATTCAGGTGCAGTACTTC. As protein: CACRPPGQGIQVQYF.

This clone came up a few times. The chain couples TRBV13 to TRBJ2-7; 11 positions match TRBD2. This CDR3 comprises 15 residues. V gave up 7 bases and J gave up 1 base; unmatched junction bases: 6. CDR1 and CDR2 (germline): PRHDT, FYEKMQ (reference sequence). The CDR3 bases are TGTGCCAGCACCGACCTAGCGGGGGGTTCCTACGAGCAGTACTTC. Translation gives CASTDLAGGSYEQYF.

The CDR3 spells CASSQDTGKGTEAFF. The CDR3 DNA reads as TGCGCCAGCAGCCAAGATACAGGGAAAGGTACTGAAGCTTTCTTT. The rearrangement links TRBV4-3 to TRBJ1-1, with D possibly TRBD1 on 6 matching bases. The CDR3 sequence is 15 residues long. Trimming cost V 0 bases and J 5 bases, with 13 bases left between them. Germline CDR1 is LGHNA and CDR2 is YSLEER.

This clone was seen more than once but under ten times. The V and J genes are TRBV9 and TRBJ2-1; D not certain. Per germline, CDR1 SGDLS and CDR2 YYNGEE. V was clipped by 0 bases and J by 0 bases, with 7 bases between them. This CDR3 is built from 15 residues. The CDR3: CASSVAESSYNEQFF. The CDR3 DNA follows: TGTGCCAGCAGCGTAGCCGAGTCCTCCTACAATGAGCAGTTCTTC.

The chain employs TRBV5-4 and TRBJ2-5, with D possibly being TRBD1 (5 bases). Germline V gene sequence: CDR1 SGHNT, CDR2 YYREEE (reference sequence). The CDR3 contains 14 residues. Trimming stripped 3 bases from V and 0 bases from J, with 9 bases between. Here the CDR3 DNA reads TGTGCCAGCAGCTACCCAGGGTACCAAGAGACCCAGTACTTC. It is translated as CASSYPGYQETQYF.

About this clone: Other nucleotide sequences in the sample specify the same CDR3. V and J are TRBV2 and TRBJ1-5, with 12 bases fitting TRBD1. Germline lookup yields CDR1 SNHLY and CDR2 FYNNEI. V lost 6 bases and J lost 5; bases outside the gene matches: 2. This CDR3 region has 14 residues. In nucleotides, the CDR3 is TGTGCCAGCAGCGGGACAGGGGGCGATCAGCCCCAGCATTTT. Translation: CASSGTGGDQPQHF.

This clone was observed a handful of times. Other DNA sequences of this sample code for an identical CDR3. The chain joins TRBV6-5 to TRBJ2-7, with D maybe TRBD1 (5 bases). This CDR3 is 11 amino acids long. V shed 5 bases and J shed 3 bases, with 5 bases lying between them. CDR1 and CDR2 (germline): MNHEY, SVGAGI. The DNA of the CDR3 is TGTGCCAGCAGTAGGGGCTACGAGCAGTACTTC. It encodes CASSRGYEQYF.

Written as DNA, the CDR3 is TGTGCCAGGTTTGGGACAGGGGCGTACGAGCAGTACTTC. Translated, it gives CARFGTGAYEQYF. The chain is built from TRBV6-6 and TRBJ2-7; 10 bases are a match to TRBD1. Germline CDR1 reads MNHNY; CDR2 reads SVGAGI (reference sequence). This CDR3 has 13 amino acids. V was pared by 9 bases and J by 4 bases, with 6 bases of the junction left unmatched.

The V gene is TRBV29-1, the J gene TRBJ2-6, with TRBD1 identical over 7 bases. The germline gives CDR1 SQVTM, CDR2 ANQGSEA. The ends lost 0 bases at V and 0 bases at J; junction bases unmatched: 8. The CDR3 covers 18 residues. The CDR3 bases are TGCAGCGTTGAAGATGGCAGACAGGGAAACTCTGGGGCCAACGTCCTGACTTTC. Encoded protein: CSVEDGRQGNSGANVLTF.

The V gene is TRBV7-2, the J gene TRBJ1-3; D is unclear. Germline V CDR1 and CDR2: SGHTA, FQGNSA. The V gene lost 6 bases and the J gene lost 0 bases, with 9 bases spanning the gap. The CDR3 totals 14 residues. The CDR3 nucleotides read TGTGCCAGCAGATTTGCGGGCTCTGGAAACACCATATATTTT. This encodes CASRFAGSGNTIYF.

The sample holds one count of this clone. V is TRBV6-5 and J is TRBJ2-1; TRBD1 matches at 7 bases. The J segment lost 7 bases and the V segment lost 7 bases, leaving 13 bases of the junction unmatched. The CDR3 has 15 residues. Germline V gives CDR1 MNHEY, CDR2 SVGAGI. The CDR3 loop is CASTSRGLGRNEQFF. DNA for the CDR3: TGTGCCAGCACTTCAAGGGGGCTAGGGCGGAATGAGCAGTTCTTC.

In this sample, this clone turned up a few times. The chain uses TRBV11-3 and TRBJ2-2, with 9 bases lining up with TRBD1. CDR3 length: 15 residues. Germline-derived CDR1 and CDR2 are SGHNT and YENEEA. With 5 bases clipped from V and 6 bases from J, the junction kept 7 bases outside the gene matches. CDR3 bases: TGTGCCAGCAGCCAGGACAGGGGATTCCCCGGGGAGCTGTTTTTT. This gives the protein CASSQDRGFPGELFF.

The rearrangement uses TRBV5-1 and TRBJ2-1; the D gene is possibly TRBD1 (5 bases). V lost 7 bases and J 3 bases, leaving 20 bases between the germline ends. CDR1 and CDR2 from the germline V gene are SGHRS and YFSETQ. The length of the CDR3 is 16 residues. CDR3 bases: TGCGCCAGCTCCGATCTTGGGGCCGGTATCTACAATGAGCAGTTCTTC. It encodes CASSDLGAGIYNEQFF. The full variable domain, completed using reference TRBV5-1 and TRBJ2-1, is KAGVTQTPRYLIKTRGQQVTLSCSPISGHRSVSWYQQTPGQGLQFLFEYFSETQRNKGNFPGRFSGRQFSNSRSEMNVSTLELGDSALYLCASSDLGAGIYNEQFFGPGTRLTVL.

This rearrangement joins TRBV6-5 to TRBJ1-2; 10 nucleotides match TRBD1. Trimming took 8 bases from V and 7 from J; bases not matched to a gene: 1. Germline CDR1 reads MNHEY; CDR2 reads SVGAGI. This CDR3 has 11 amino acids. The CDR3 is CASRQGAGYTF. In DNA, the CDR3 is TGTGCCAGCCGACAGGGGGCTGGCTACACCTTC.

This clone appeared a few times. V gene TRBV11-2 combines with J gene TRBJ2-3; 8 bases match TRBD2. Germline trimming cut 2 bases from V and 0 bases from J; bases unmatched to any gene: 7. Per germline, CDR1 SGHAT and CDR2 FQNNGV. This CDR3 region has 17 residues. The CDR3 protein is CASSLRGLAGSTDTQYF. CDR3 sequence (DNA): TGTGCCAGCAGCTTACGGGGGCTAGCGGGTAGCACAGATACGCAGTATTTT. Complete variable domain (other parts from reference TRBV11-2 and TRBJ2-3): EAGVAQSPRYKIIEKRQSVAFWCNPISGHATLYWYQQILGQGPKLLIQFQNNGVVDDSQLPKDRFSAERLKGVDSTLKIQPAKLEDSAVYLCASSLRGLAGSTDTQYFGPGTRLTVL.

The chain carries TRBV5-1 and TRBJ2-1, with TRBD2 identical over 8 bases. The CDR3 loop spans 16 amino acids. V lost 4 bases to trimming and J lost 1 base; unmatched junction nucleotides: 7. Per germline, CDR1 SGHRS and CDR2 YFSETQ. DNA of the CDR3: TGCGCCAGCAGCGCTTTAGCGGGAACTTCCTACAATGAGCAGTTCTTC. Translation gives CASSALAGTSYNEQFF. Drawing the rest from reference TRBV5-1 and TRBJ2-1, the complete variable domain is KAGVTQTPRYLIKTRGQQVTLSCSPISGHRSVSWYQQTPGQGLQFLFEYFSETQRNKGNFPGRFSGRQFSNSRSEMNVSTLELGDSALYLCASSALAGTSYNEQFFGPGTRLTVL.

The chain is built from TRBV18 and TRBJ2-5, with 10 bases lining up with TRBD1. The length of the CDR3 is 16 residues. The germline CDR1 and CDR2 sequences are KGHSH and LQKENI. V lost 2 bases to trimming and J lost 5 bases; unmatched junction nucleotides: 8. The CDR3: CASSPSLTGGFETQYF. CDR3 DNA sequence: TGTGCCAGCTCACCAAGCCTGACAGGGGGCTTCGAGACCCAGTACTTC.